This TCR beta chain was sequenced in a study of blood T cells in healthy people across ages. Germline values: CDR1 SGHTA, CDR2 FQGNSA. There are 15 residues in the CDR3. Trimming removed 5 bases from V and 3 bases from J; junction bases left unmatched: 7. Primers used in a second PCR of roughly 6 to 11 cycles were a sample-barcoded 5' primer and a J-beta primer mix. Each sample yielded at least 3 million CDR3-containing paired-end reads. TCRdb recomputed calls from the 5' RACE reads with MiXCR, one row per CDR3 protein. The table shows 750,000 or so distinct CDR3 sequences, with around 25% occurring only once. This clonotype was detected only a few times. These data were also reused for a study on T cells of mothers and their children.

This receptor was taken from a boy aged 5-17 years in good health. The chain joins TRBV7-2 to TRBJ2-1; 7 positions match TRBD2. The specimen was blood. CDR3 bases: TGTGCCAGCAGCCCCAGCGGGACCTACTACAATGAGCAGTTCTTC. Residues: CASSPSGTYYNEQFF. Full variable domain (missing parts from reference TRBV7-2 and TRBJ2-1): GAGVSQSPSNKVTEKGKDVELRCDPISGHTALYWYRQSLGQGLEFLIYFQGNSAPDKSGLPSDRFSAERTGGSVSTLTIQRTQQEDSAVYLCASSPSGTYYNEQFFGPGTRLTVL.